This TCR beta chain was obtained from a study of vaccination effects on CD4 cells after COVID-19. On the study more broadly: Participants each got two BNT162b2 or mRNA-1273 vaccine doses.

Antigen-specific CD4+ T cells were expanded with viral peptide pools in the ViraFEST assay before sequencing. Investigators separated out CD4+ T cells once about eleven days of culture had passed. According to the study, vaccine recipients showed no prior SARS-CoV-2 infection and negative nucleocapsid antibodies. Some 2 million PBMC per well received around 9.3 IU/ml IL-2 and around 9.8 ug/ml peptides in culture. The V gene end was trimmed by 6 bases and the J gene end by 7 bases; junction bases not matched to a gene: 10. Germline V CDR1 and CDR2: MNHEY, SVGAGI. The length of the CDR3 is 15 residues. Here immunoSEQ multiplex PCR was the method, and the copy in TCRdb shows in-frame clones only, minus some. This repertoire shows fewer than 30,000 clones, over 55% found once; its top ten account for around 12%. Overall study results and limits: Among infection- and vaccine-induced clones, marked clonal contraction occurred late after vaccination. Few convalescent patients, and no early post-infection timepoints, were available to the study.

About this clone itself: The antigen is not known.

This clonotype originated in a human donor who received a COVID-19 vaccine. V is TRBV6-5 and J is TRBJ1-4; TRBD1 aligns across 8 bases. The sample in question was CD4+ T cells from PBMCs cultured with HCoV-OC43 spike peptides, obtained before COVID-19 vaccination. Noted subset: HCoV-OC43 spike overlapping peptide pool stimulation. The CDR3 DNA reads as TGTGCCAGCAGCCCCGGACAGGGTGTGACTGAAAAACTGTTTTTT. Translation: CASSPGQGVTEKLFF.